The entry that follows covers one TCR beta chain sequence. This entry comes from a study of response to subunit inactivated influenza vaccine. From germline, CDR1 is KGHDR and CDR2 SFDVKD. The CDR3 has 18 residues. V was clipped by 4 bases and J by 2 bases, with 21 bases between them. One entry per CDR3 protein results from TCRdb running MiXCR on the RT-PCR reads. The table lists about 520,000 distinct CDR3 sequences, 25% of them singletons, with over 1.5% in the top ten. The input for sequencing was CD4+ T cells sorted from PBMCs, taken about 5 days after vaccination. This receptor was obtained from a man in his fifties who received an inactivated influenza vaccine. J is TRBJ2-3 and V is TRBV24-1, with D possibly being TRBD1 or TRBD2 (5 bases each). CDR3 sequence: CATSDPTPLEGPTDTQYF. The CDR3 DNA follows: TGTGCCACCAGTGACCCGACGCCTCTTGAGGGACCCACAGATACGCAGTATTTT.